This T cell receptor beta chain stems from a study of cytomegalovirus exposure and HLA in healthy donors. Study observations and caveats: Based on reports, TCR beta sequences accurately predicted HLA-A and HLA-B alleles for most subjects. Later, an analysis found that common viral pathogens appeared to be linked with several of the most significant clusters.

Regarding this clone: Its target is unknown.

The PCR employed 60 Vbeta primers together with 13 Jbeta primers. Produced via immunoSEQ multiplex PCR; TCRdb's table is partial and in-frame only. This sample's table reports approximately 110,000 clones. Germline lookup yields CDR1 SGHDT and CDR2 YYEEEE. The V gene end was trimmed by 4 bases and the J gene end by 5 bases; junction bases not matched to a gene: 11. The CDR3 covers 15 residues. This receptor was obtained from a middle-aged man in good health and CMV-seronegative. The chain combines TRBV5-6 with TRBJ2-7; 8 bases map to TRBD2. Sequenced sample: PBMCs. The CDR3 protein is CASSPRLAIFHEQYF. As DNA, the CDR3 is TGTGCCAGCAGCCCTAGACTAGCGATCTTCCACGAGCAGTACTTC. The whole variable domain, filled in from reference TRBV5-6 and TRBJ2-7, reads DAGVTQSPTHLIKTRGQQVTLRCSPKSGHDTVSWYQQALGQGPQFIFQYYEEEERQRGNFPDRFSGHQFPNYSSELNVNALLLGDSALYLCASSPRLAIFHEQYFGPGTRLTVT.